This T cell receptor (beta chain) comes out of a study of response to subunit inactivated influenza vaccine. Overall study results and limits: The authors proposed limited new T cell recruitment per seasonal influenza vaccination.

Each CDR3 protein is one row after TCRdb ran MiXCR on the RT-PCR reads. The table includes hundreds of thousands of distinct CDR3 sequences, about a sixth detected once. The V gene end was trimmed by 3 bases and the J gene end by 10 bases; junction bases not matched to a gene: 3. The germline V gene encodes CDR1 KGHSH and CDR2 LQKENI. This CDR3 has 12 amino acids. A word on this clonotype: Its antigen is undetermined.

This clonotype was sampled from a man over 45 who received an inactivated influenza vaccine. Sequences were derived from PBMCs from blood, sampled 11 to 12 days after vaccination. The rearrangement uses TRBV18 and TRBJ2-1, with 7 bases identical to TRBD1. The CDR3 reads CASSPRDREQFF. DNA of the CDR3: TGTGCCAGCTCACCGAGGGACAGAGAGCAGTTCTTC.